These 31 T cell receptor beta chains were sequenced from one sample in a study of cytomegalovirus exposure and HLA in healthy donors. A multiplex PCR was run with 60 Vbeta primers and 13 Jbeta primers. Assay used: immunoSEQ multiplex PCR; TCRdb lists only in-frame clones, some missing. The sample yields approximately 160,000 clones, over 75% seen once. Input material: PBMCs. The receptors shown here come from a woman aged 45 to 65 in good health and CMV-seropositive.

The chain has TRBV4-2 and TRBJ1-2; D is perhaps TRBD1 (6 bases). The V gene lost 0 bases and the J gene lost 4 bases, with 12 bases spanning the gap. The CDR3 is made up of 15 amino acids. CDR1 is LGHNA, CDR2 YNFKEQ, per germline. In nucleotides, the CDR3 is TGTGCCAGCAGCCAAGATCGAGCGGACAGCTATGGCTACACCTTC. Its protein is CASSQDRADSYGYTF.

The gene calls are TRBV27 and TRBJ2-7, with TRBD2 as a possible D gene (5 bases). From germline, CDR1 is MNHEY and CDR2 SMNVEV (reference sequence). The CDR3 is 14 amino acids. Trimming pared 6 bases from V and 0 bases from J, leaving 12 bases between. In DNA, the CDR3 is TGTGCCAGCAGACTCTCACGGGGCTCCTACGAGCAGTACTTC. This translates into CASRLSRGSYEQYF.

V and J are TRBV28 and TRBJ1-2; 7 bases are shared with TRBD1. With 5 bases clipped from V and 4 bases from J, the junction kept 4 bases outside the gene matches. The germline gives CDR1 MDHEN, CDR2 SYDVKM. The CDR3 sequence is 13 residues long. The CDR3 loop reads CASSPRTGYGYTF. The CDR3 nucleotides read TGTGCCAGCAGTCCCCGGACAGGCTATGGCTACACCTTC.

This chain joins TRBV18 and TRBJ2-7; TRBD1 is a possible D gene (7 bases). V lost 5 bases, J lost 3 bases, and 11 bases lay in between. CDR1 KGHSH and CDR2 LQKENI come from the germline V gene. The CDR3 extends over 13 amino acids. The DNA of the CDR3 is TGTGCCAGCTCAGCGGGGACAGACTACGAGCAGTACTTC. Protein sequence: CASSAGTDYEQYF. Using reference TRBV18 and TRBJ2-7 for the parts outside the CDR3, the full variable domain is NAGVMQNPRHLVRRRGQEARLRCSPMKGHSHVYWYRQLPEEGLKFMVYLQKENIIDESGMPKERFSAEFPKEGPSILRIQQVVRGDSAAYFCASSAGTDYEQYFGPGTRLTVT.

The sample holds a few counts of this clone. The genes are TRBV6-5 and TRBJ1-4; D remains ambiguous. The CDR3 spans 15 residues. Germline CDR1 MNHEY, CDR2 SVGAGI. Trimming took 0 bases from V and 4 from J, leaving 9 bases between them. CDR3 nucleotides: TGTGCCAGCAGTTACTCGAGGAGGATTAATGAAAAACTGTTTTTT. Translation: CASSYSRRINEKLFF.

This clone was seen only a few times. The chain employs TRBV28 and TRBJ2-5, with D unresolved. The CDR3 is 15 amino acids. Germline V CDR1 and CDR2: MDHEN, SYDVKM. V lost 4 bases and J lost 5, with 17 bases in between. The CDR3 region is CASSYGRVQTETQYF. CDR3 DNA: TGTGCCAGCAGTTATGGCCGGGTCCAGACGGAGACCCAGTACTTC. The complete variable domain, with remaining parts taken from reference TRBV28 and TRBJ2-5, reads DVKVTQSSRYLVKRTGEKVFLECVQDMDHENMFWYRQDPGLGLRLIYFSYDVKMKEKGDIPEGYSVSREKKERFSLILESASTNQTSMYLCASSYGRVQTETQYFGPGTRLLVL.

Notes on this clone: The same CDR3 also results from other DNA sequences found in this sample. V usage is TRBV5-4 and J usage is TRBJ2-3; 8 bases fit TRBD2. The length of the CDR3 is 16 residues. Germline CDR1 SGHNT, CDR2 YYREEE (reference sequence). Trimming took 5 bases from V and 4 from J; bases not matched to a gene: 12. In nucleotides, the CDR3 is TGTGCCAGCAGAAACACTAGCGGAAGGGGCCCAGATACGCAGTATTTT. Its protein is CASRNTSGRGPDTQYF.

This sequence joins TRBV28 and TRBJ2-1; weak D call: TRBD1 (5 bases). Germline V CDR1 and CDR2: MDHEN, SYDVKM. V lost 4 bases and J 5 bases, leaving 12 bases between the germline ends. The CDR3 runs to 14 residues. The CDR3 DNA follows: TGTGCCAGCAGTTCCAGGGTACTGAACAATGAGCAGTTCTTC. This gives the protein CASSSRVLNNEQFF. Looking up the rest from reference TRBV28 and TRBJ2-1 gives the full variable domain: DVKVTQSSRYLVKRTGEKVFLECVQDMDHENMFWYRQDPGLGLRLIYFSYDVKMKEKGDIPEGYSVSREKKERFSLILESASTNQTSMYLCASSSRVLNNEQFFGPGTRLTVL.

This clone appeared a single time. The rearrangement uses TRBV7-9 and TRBJ1-1, with TRBD1 matching over 10 bases. Trimming removed 6 bases from V and 3 bases from J; junction bases left unmatched: 13. The germline V gene has CDR1 SEHNR and CDR2 FQNEAQ (reference sequence). The CDR3 totals 17 residues. The CDR3 coding sequence is TGTGCCAGCAGGCGACAGGGGGCGGATGTTTTTGACACTGAAGCTTTCTTT. Protein: CASRRQGADVFDTEAFF.

This sequence joins TRBV11-2 and TRBJ2-5, with D hard to call. The V and J ends lost 1 base and 5 bases respectively, with 17 bases between them. The CDR3 extends over 16 amino acids. CDR1 is SGHAT, CDR2 FQNNGV, per germline. The CDR3 coding sequence is TGTGCCAGCAGCTTAGGACACCGACGAGATGGGGAGACCCAGTACTTC. Protein sequence: CASSLGHRRDGETQYF. Complete variable domain (other parts from reference TRBV11-2 and TRBJ2-5): EAGVAQSPRYKIIEKRQSVAFWCNPISGHATLYWYQQILGQGPKLLIQFQNNGVVDDSQLPKDRFSAERLKGVDSTLKIQPAKLEDSAVYLCASSLGHRRDGETQYFGPGTRLLVL.

V is TRBV5-4 and J is TRBJ2-5, with D tentatively TRBD2 (7 bases). This CDR3 comprises 15 residues. Germline V gene data show CDR1 as SGHNT and CDR2 as YYREEE (reference sequence). Between the trimmed V and J ends, which lost 4 bases and 5 bases, there was a span of 18 bases. The CDR3: CASSQGSGGVETQYF. CDR3 sequence (DNA): TGTGCCAGCAGCCAGGGATCGGGGGGCGTGGAGACCCAGTACTTC.

The chain has TRBV29-1 and TRBJ1-6, with D perhaps matching TRBD1 (5 bases). V was clipped by 5 bases and J by 6 bases, with 11 bases between them. The CDR3 covers 13 residues. The germline gives CDR1 SQVTM, CDR2 ANQGSEA. The CDR3 DNA reads TGCAGCGTTCGGACAAGTAGTAATTCACCCCTCCACTTT. Amino acid sequence: CSVRTSSNSPLHF. Together with reference TRBV29-1 and TRBJ1-6, the CDR3 gives the full variable domain: SAVISQKPSRDICQRGTSLTIQCQVDSQVTMMFWYRQQPGQSLTLIATANQGSEATYESGFVIDKFPISRPNLTFSTLTVSNMSPEDSSIYLCSVRTSSNSPLHFGNGTRLTVT.

This clone was seen only once. The CDR3 DNA reads TGCAGCGTTTACACTCGGGACAGCCTCTACGAGCAGTACTTC. Encoded protein: CSVYTRDSLYEQYF. V usage is TRBV29-1 and J usage is TRBJ2-7, with TRBD1 identical over 7 bases. From germline, CDR1 is SQVTM and CDR2 ANQGSEA. V shed 5 bases and J 3 bases; nucleotides not matched to a gene: 10. The CDR3 has 14 amino acids.

This chain connects TRBV10-3 to TRBJ2-2, with D unclear. Trimming removed 6 bases at V and 5 bases at J, with 19 bases between. The germline CDR1 and CDR2 sequences are ENHRY and SYGVKD. The CDR3 runs 16 residues. This CDR3 reads CAISAHTGVVTGELFF. CDR3 DNA: TGTGCCATCAGCGCCCATACGGGTGTTGTAACCGGGGAGCTGTTTTTT.

This chain connects TRBV6-6 to TRBJ2-5; perhaps TRBD2 as D (5 bases). Trimming stripped 8 bases from V and 5 bases from J, with 15 bases between. Germline CDR1 reads MNHNY; CDR2 reads SVGAGI (reference sequence). The CDR3 extends over 13 amino acids. CDR3 protein: CASQVTGKETQYF. The CDR3 DNA sequence: TGTGCCAGCCAGGTGACGGGGAAGGAGACCCAGTACTTC.

About this clone itself: At one boundary the junction diverges from the germline segment, which might be a read error. The genes are TRBV7-9 and TRBJ1-5; 7 bases fit TRBD1. The CDR3 covers 15 residues. The germline CDR1 and CDR2 sequences are SEHNR and FQNEAQ (reference sequence). The CDR3, as DNA: TGTTCCAGCAGCTCCACAGGGGAAGGAGGTCAGCCCCAGCATTTT. Amino acids: CSSSSTGEGGQPQHF.

The chain is built from TRBV18 and TRBJ2-1, with D maybe TRBD1 (5 bases). Germline V CDR1 and CDR2: KGHSH, LQKENI. Trimming removed 3 bases at V and 4 bases at J, with 10 bases between. The CDR3 has 14 amino acids. The CDR3 loop reads CASSPLQGYNEQFF. The DNA for the CDR3 is TGTGCCAGCTCACCCCTGCAGGGTTACAATGAGCAGTTCTTC.

The CDR3 sequence: CASCTGGSYNSPLHF. The CDR3, as DNA: TGTGCCAGTTGTACAGGGGGGTCCTATAATTCACCCCTCCACTTT. V and J are TRBV19 and TRBJ1-6, with 8 bases lining up with TRBD1. Unmatched junction bases numbered 4, after V lost 8 bases and J lost 1 base. CDR3 length: 15 residues. Germline values: CDR1 LNHDA, CDR2 SQIVND (reference sequence).

The table lists this clone with a count of one. This chain links TRBV28 with TRBJ2-2; 10 positions agree with TRBD2. Per the germline V gene, CDR1 is MDHEN and CDR2 is SYDVKM. Trimming cost V 4 bases and J 14 bases; bases outside gene matches: 16. CDR3 length: 16 residues. CDR3 in amino acids: CASSSPLAGAPVRLFF. The CDR3 DNA is TGTGCCAGCAGTTCCCCGCTAGCGGGAGCCCCCGTTCGACTGTTTTTT.

This clone was recorded only once. The V gene is TRBV18, the J gene TRBJ2-7, with 9 bases that match TRBD1. With 4 bases clipped from V and 5 bases from J, the junction kept 6 bases outside the gene matches. Germline V gene data show CDR1 as KGHSH and CDR2 as LQKENI. CDR3 length: 14 amino acids. The CDR3 reads CASSLSGQGHEQYF. The CDR3 DNA sequence: TGTGCCAGCTCACTCTCGGGACAGGGTCACGAGCAGTACTTC.

This chain links TRBV28 with TRBJ1-1, with D maybe TRBD1 (6 bases). V lost 4 bases and J 0 bases, leaving 9 bases between the germline ends. Looked up from germline, CDR1 is MDHEN and CDR2 is SYDVKM. This CDR3 region has 14 residues. The CDR3 DNA is TGTGCCAGCAGTTCCGGACAGTTGAACACTGAAGCTTTCTTT. This encodes CASSSGQLNTEAFF. The full variable domain, with the rest looked up from reference TRBV28 and TRBJ1-1, is DVKVTQSSRYLVKRTGEKVFLECVQDMDHENMFWYRQDPGLGLRLIYFSYDVKMKEKGDIPEGYSVSREKKERFSLILESASTNQTSMYLCASSSGQLNTEAFFGQGTRLTVV.

This clone was observed once. The chain has TRBV7-2 and TRBJ2-1; TRBD2 matches at 9 bases. There are 18 residues in the CDR3. CDR1 is SGHTA and CDR2 is FQGNSA in the germline V gene. Trimming took 1 base from V and 1 from J; bases not matched to a gene: 8. The CDR3 sequence: CASSLVSRAGGSYNEQFF. DNA for the CDR3: TGTGCCAGCAGCTTAGTGAGTAGGGCGGGAGGGTCCTACAATGAGCAGTTCTTC.

The chain uses TRBV2 and TRBJ1-1; D is ambiguous. Germline assignment: CDR1 SNHLY and CDR2 FYNNEI. This CDR3 comprises 12 residues. V was clipped by 7 bases and J by 0 bases, with 6 bases between them. CDR3 DNA: TGTGCCAGCAAACGGGTGAACACTGAAGCTTTCTTT. Translating it yields CASKRVNTEAFF.

CDR3 nucleotide sequence: TGTGCCAGCAGTGAGGCGGAGAGCTCCTACGAGCAGTACTTC. Residues: CASSEAESSYEQYF. The V and J genes are TRBV25-1 and TRBJ2-7; no clear D. Germline values: CDR1 MGHDK, CDR2 SYGVNS. The V end was cut by 3 bases, the J end by 0 bases, with 9 bases between. This CDR3 contains 14 residues.

This clone was seen a handful of times. V gene TRBV5-6 combines with J gene TRBJ1-4; D remains ambiguous. This CDR3 has 18 residues. Deletions cut 2 bases from V and 0 bases from J, with 17 bases between. The germline gives CDR1 SGHDT, CDR2 YYEEEE. This chain's CDR3 is CASSFGQVLAATNEKLFF. CDR3 nucleotide sequence: TGTGCCAGCAGCTTTGGCCAAGTATTAGCGGCAACTAATGAAAAACTGTTTTTT.

This clone was seen more than once but under ten times. CDR3 region: CSVPPGRTGIKNEQFF. CDR3 in DNA: TGCAGCGTTCCCCCCGGCAGGACAGGGATCAAAAATGAGCAGTTCTTC. The chain employs TRBV29-1 and TRBJ2-1; 8 nucleotides line up with TRBD1. V trimming: 5 bases; J trimming: 7 bases; junction bases outside the gene matches: 16. Germline assignment: CDR1 SQVTM and CDR2 ANQGSEA. CDR3 length equals 16 residues.

This clone was seen once. The rearrangement uses TRBV5-1 and TRBJ2-5; D may be TRBD2 (5 bases). Trimming shortened V by 0 bases and J by 4 bases, and 13 bases separated the two germline ends. Germline CDR1 is SGHRS and CDR2 is YFSETQ. The CDR3 has 15 residues. The CDR3 region is CASSLGGSGAETQYF. The CDR3 region has the DNA TGCGCCAGCAGCTTGGGTGGGAGTGGAGCAGAGACCCAGTACTTC.

The rearrangement uses TRBV6-1 and TRBJ1-1; 10 bases are a match to TRBD1. J lost 6 bases, V lost 4 bases, and 5 bases had no gene match. Germline loops: CDR1 MNHNS, CDR2 SASEGT. CDR3 length: 14 residues. CDR3 nucleotides: TGTGCCAGCAGTGGGACAGGGGGGAGGGCTGAAGCTTTCTTT. Protein product: CASSGTGGRAEAFF.

The chain carries TRBV28 and TRBJ1-4, with 8 bases matching TRBD1. The CDR3 runs to 16 residues. Germline-derived CDR1 and CDR2 are MDHEN and SYDVKM. J gave up 0 bases and V 3 bases, and 3 bases lay outside the gene matches. CDR3 nucleotide sequence: TGTGCCAGCAGTTTTCAGGGGGCCGCAACTAATGAAAAACTGTTTTTT. Translated, it gives CASSFQGAATNEKLFF.

This chain joins TRBV7-6 and TRBJ1-2; possible D gene TRBD1, 5 bases. From germline, CDR1 is SGHVS and CDR2 FNYEAQ. This CDR3 contains 15 residues. Trimming took off 0 bases at V and 5 bases at J, with 13 bases between the two ends. The DNA of the CDR3 is TGTGCCAGCAGCTTAGCGCTGGCAGGGAAGTATGGCTACACCTTC. It specifies CASSLALAGKYGYTF.

The chain has TRBV6-5 and TRBJ2-1; tentative D call: TRBD1 (5 bases). V was clipped by 0 bases and J by 10 bases, with 13 bases between them. The CDR3 has 14 amino acids. Looked up from germline, CDR1 is MNHEY and CDR2 is SVGAGI. The CDR3, as DNA: TGTGCCAGCAGTTACTCGATATGGGGCAAGGAGCAGTTCTTC. Translation gives CASSYSIWGKEQFF.